The 9 T cell receptor beta chains below all came from one sample that was sequenced in a study of shared clonotypes between healthy human individuals. TCRdb's table, derived via immunoSEQ multiplex PCR, lists solely in-frame clones and lacks some. The data contain some 1.4 million clones, 96% of them seen just once; the ten biggest clones take up about 1%. Sequencing was performed on naive CD4+ T cells sorted from blood. Subset given: CD45RA+ positively selected. These receptors all come from a man under 40 in good health.

The rearrangement joins TRBV7-3 to TRBJ2-1; 13 bases fit TRBD2. The CDR3 has 16 amino acids. Germline assignment: CDR1 SGHTA and CDR2 FQGTGA. After removal of 5 bases from V and 5 bases from J, the junction contained 6 bases not matched to a gene. For the CDR3, the DNA is TGTGCCAGCAGCCCCGCCGGACTAGCGGGAGACAATGAGCAGTTCTTC. Protein product: CASSPAGLAGDNEQFF.

This clone came up once. V and J are TRBV5-4 and TRBJ2-3; no reliable D call. CDR3 length: 15 amino acids. Trimming removed 2 bases at V and 0 bases at J, with 10 bases between. Germline V gives CDR1 SGHNT, CDR2 YYREEE (reference sequence). CDR3 sequence reads: CASSFGHPSTDTQYF. The CDR3 DNA follows: TGTGCCAGCAGCTTTGGCCATCCTAGCACAGATACGCAGTATTTT.

The genes are TRBV5-1 and TRBJ2-3; 11 bases are shared with TRBD2. Germline lookup yields CDR1 SGHRS and CDR2 YFSETQ. The CDR3 has 16 amino acids. The V segment lost 4 bases and the J segment 6 bases; nucleotides outside the gene matches: 10. CDR3 residues: CASSRGLAVERDTQYF. The CDR3 nucleotides read TGCGCCAGCAGCAGGGGACTAGCGGTTGAGAGGGATACGCAGTATTTT.

This clone occurred once. J is TRBJ1-4 and V is TRBV9; TRBD1 aligns across 10 bases. CDR3 length: 19 residues. Trimming removed 4 bases from V and 0 bases from J; junction bases left unmatched: 12. The V gene's germline CDR1 is SGDLS and CDR2 YYNGEE. CDR3 nucleotide sequence: TGTGCCAGCAGCCCAACGGGGTTGGACAGGGGGGCAACTAATGAAAAACTGTTTTTT. The encoded protein is CASSPTGLDRGATNEKLFF.

The V call is TRBV9, the J call TRBJ2-2, with 7 bases aligning to TRBD1. Germline lookup yields CDR1 SGDLS and CDR2 YYNGEE. The CDR3 totals 16 residues. V was clipped by 3 bases and J by 2 bases; unmatched bases: 7. CDR3 amino acids: CASSARDSTNTGELFF. The CDR3 bases are TGTGCCAGCAGCGCGAGGGACAGCACAAACACCGGGGAGCTGTTTTTT.

The chain recombines TRBV29-1 with TRBJ1-2, with unresolved D. The V and J ends lost 4 bases and 8 bases respectively, with 5 bases between them. Germline CDR1 SQVTM, CDR2 ANQGSEA. The CDR3 covers 9 residues. Here the CDR3 DNA reads TGCAGCGTTGGTATGGGCTACACCTTC. Translating gives CSVGMGYTF.

This chain links TRBV20-1 with TRBJ2-7; D is uncertain. Per germline, CDR1 DFQATT and CDR2 SNEGSKA (reference sequence). V was cut by 6 bases and J by 7 bases, with 13 bases left in between. The CDR3 is made up of 11 amino acids. The CDR3 protein is CSAPSIREQYF. The CDR3 nucleotides read TGCAGTGCCCCCTCAATTCGGGAGCAGTACTTC.

The chain employs TRBV10-3 and TRBJ2-3, with no clear D. Germline loops: CDR1 ENHRY, CDR2 SYGVKD. V lost 0 bases and J lost 0, with 10 bases in between. The CDR3 is 16 amino acids. CDR3 residues: CAISESRPPSTDTQYF. The CDR3 coding sequence is TGTGCCATCAGTGAGTCGAGGCCACCTAGCACAGATACGCAGTATTTT.

The rearrangement joins TRBV28 to TRBJ1-3; D might be TRBD1 (6 bases). CDR1 is MDHEN and CDR2 is SYDVKM in the germline V gene. Trimming took off 1 base at V and 10 bases at J, with 14 bases between the two ends. This CDR3 spans 14 amino acids. CDR3 bases: TGTGCCAGCAGTTTATTATCGGGGGCCGGAACCATATATTTT. Amino acids: CASSLLSGAGTIYF. The variable domain in full, completed from reference TRBV28 and TRBJ1-3, reads DVKVTQSSRYLVKRTGEKVFLECVQDMDHENMFWYRQDPGLGLRLIYFSYDVKMKEKGDIPEGYSVSREKKERFSLILESASTNQTSMYLCASSLLSGAGTIYFGEGSWLTVV.